This T cell receptor (beta chain) came from a study of T cell responses to AZD1222 COVID-19 vaccine. Study context: Samples with a second dose at about 4 or about 12 weeks were pooled together.

In its sample, this clone was seen once. As yet, its antigen is unknown. The CDR3 consists of 15 residues. Germline V gene sequence: CDR1 LNHDA, CDR2 SQIVND (reference sequence). V trimming: 9 bases; J trimming: 0 bases; junction bases outside the gene matches: 6. Study findings and constraints: It was only after the peak T cell response that any repertoires were sampled. Nearly half of spike-specific TCRs reportedly go after variant regions that carry no mutations.

Produced via immunoSEQ multiplex PCR; TCRdb's table is partial and in-frame only. This table has some 110,000 clones, around 90% appearing once. This TCR derives from an adult in good health. The rearrangement links TRBV19 to TRBJ2-1; 9 nucleotides agree with TRBD2. This material consisted of peripheral blood, taken on day 0 of AZD1222 vaccination. The CDR3: CASRLAASSYNEQFF. The CDR3 nucleotides are TGTGCCAGCCGACTAGCGGCCAGCTCCTACAATGAGCAGTTCTTC.